A single T cell receptor (beta chain) is shown here with its context. Its antigen is not identified. The use of a sample-barcoded 5' primer and a J-beta primer mix characterized a second PCR of 7 to 11 cycles. TCRdb re-analysed the 5' RACE reads in MiXCR, keeping a single row per CDR3 protein. The sample consists of about 650,000 distinct CDR3 sequences, less than 40% of them appearing once. The data belong to a study of blood T cells in healthy people across ages. Overall study findings and caveats: When one million T cells were used, diversity estimates were thought to be underestimates.

V was trimmed by 2 bases and J by 6 bases, leaving 12 bases between them. There are 14 residues in the CDR3. The TCR originated in a woman older than 75 in good health. What was sequenced was blood. The chain has TRBV12-3 or TRBV12-4 and TRBJ2-3; perhaps TRBD2 as D (5 bases). This CDR3 reads CASSLRAEADTQYF. The DNA of the CDR3 is TGTGCCAGCAGTTTAAGAGCGGAGGCGGATACGCAGTATTTT.